A selection of T cell receptor beta chains follows, all from one sample in a study of blood T cell repertoires in COVID-19. Sequencing was performed with immunoSEQ multiplex PCR; in TCRdb, only in-frame clones are kept and a portion is missing. Here the sample spans 250,000 or so clones, more than 65% being singletons. Sequencing was performed on PBMCs or T cells enriched from blood (not recorded which). These receptors originate from a man aged 45-65 years who had recovered from COVID-19. Both conserved end residues are part of each CDR3. D genes are given only for firm matches. Clone size is stated in some rows and not others, as once, few, many or a class when expanded.

d_gene: .; abundance: .; v_gene: TRBV12-3/TRBV12-4; j_gene: TRBJ1-1; CDR3aa: CASSLAGGHLAFF; CDR3nt: TGTGCCAGCAGTTTAGCGGGGGGGCACCTAGCTTTCTTT
d_gene: .; abundance: .; v_gene: TRBV9; j_gene: TRBJ2-7; CDR3aa: CASSVVSGGEQYF; CDR3nt: TGTGCCAGCAGCGTAGTGTCAGGAGGTGAGCAGTACTTC
d_gene: .; abundance: .; v_gene: TRBV28; j_gene: TRBJ1-5; CDR3aa: CASSPVHRTQHF; CDR3nt: TGTGCCAGCAGCCCAGTCCATCGTACCCAGCATTTT
d_gene: TRBD2; abundance: .; v_gene: TRBV11-2; j_gene: TRBJ2-1; CDR3aa: CASRSPGLSYNEQFF; CDR3nt: TGTGCCAGCAGATCACCGGGACTATCCTACAATGAGCAGTTCTTC
d_gene: TRBD1; abundance: few; v_gene: TRBV27; j_gene: TRBJ2-7; CDR3aa: CASSPALYRGHYEQYF; CDR3nt: TGTGCCAGCAGCCCAGCCCTTTACAGGGGCCACTACGAGCAGTACTTC
d_gene: .; abundance: .; v_gene: TRBV19; j_gene: TRBJ1-6; CDR3aa: CASSERFLSYSPLHF; CDR3nt: TGTGCCAGTAGTGAAAGATTCCTATCTTATTCACCCCTCCACTTT
d_gene: .; abundance: .; v_gene: TRBV19; j_gene: TRBJ1-1; CDR3aa: CASRGTLEGTEAFF; CDR3nt: TGTGCCAGTAGGGGGACTCTCGAAGGCACTGAAGCTTTCTTT
d_gene: .; abundance: few; v_gene: TRBV19; j_gene: TRBJ1-4; CDR3aa: CATTSQGLGEKLFF; CDR3nt: TGTGCCACCACCTCGCAGGGGCTGGGTGAAAAACTGTTTTTT
d_gene: .; abundance: .; v_gene: TRBV10-1; j_gene: TRBJ1-2; CDR3aa: CASSEYRVYGYTF; CDR3nt: TGCGCCAGCAGTGAGTACAGGGTCTATGGCTACACCTTC
d_gene: TRBD1; abundance: .; v_gene: TRBV10-3; j_gene: TRBJ1-6; CDR3aa: CAVTRDSLNSPLHF; CDR3nt: TGTGCCGTTACAAGGGACAGCCTAAATTCACCCCTCCACTTT
d_gene: TRBD1; abundance: .; v_gene: TRBV7-3; j_gene: TRBJ1-1; CDR3aa: CASSLSRDREAFF; CDR3nt: TGTGCCAGCAGCTTAAGCCGGGACAGAGAAGCTTTCTTT
d_gene: .; abundance: .; v_gene: TRBV29-1; j_gene: TRBJ2-1; CDR3aa: CSVDKVAVYNEQFF; CDR3nt: TGCAGCGTTGATAAGGTAGCGGTTTACAATGAACAGTTCTTC
d_gene: .; abundance: .; v_gene: TRBV14; j_gene: TRBJ2-6; CDR3aa: CASSPGGFSGANVLTF; CDR3nt: TGTGCCAGCAGCCCCGGCGGATTCTCTGGGGCCAACGTCCTGACTTTC
d_gene: .; abundance: .; v_gene: TRBV3-1/TRBV3-2; j_gene: TRBJ2-7; CDR3aa: CASSQRGGYEQYF; CDR3nt: TGTGCCAGCAGCCAAAGGGGGGGGTACGAGCAGTACTTC
d_gene: .; abundance: .; v_gene: TRBV19; j_gene: TRBJ2-2; CDR3aa: CASSDLAWGGPTGELFF; CDR3nt: TGTGCCAGTAGTGATTTGGCGTGGGGGGGGCCCACCGGGGAGCTGTTTTTT
d_gene: TRBD2; abundance: .; v_gene: TRBV9; j_gene: TRBJ2-3; CDR3aa: CASSRRGTIGLSSTDTQYF; CDR3nt: TGTGCCAGCAGCAGACGCGGGACTATAGGCCTGTCGAGCACAGATACGCAGTATTTT
d_gene: .; abundance: .; v_gene: TRBV6-5; j_gene: TRBJ2-2; CDR3aa: CASSYSLVNTGELFF; CDR3nt: TGTGCCAGCAGTTACTCTCTAGTTAACACCGGGGAGCTGTTTTTT
d_gene: TRBD1; abundance: few; v_gene: TRBV11-2; j_gene: TRBJ2-5; CDR3aa: CASSPLGQGVGETQYF; CDR3nt: TGTGCCAGCAGCCCGCTGGGACAGGGGGTAGGAGAGACCCAGTACTTC
d_gene: .; abundance: .; v_gene: TRBV27; j_gene: TRBJ1-1; CDR3aa: CASSLSGQTTEAFF; CDR3nt: TGTGCCAGCAGTTTATCGGGACAAACCACTGAAGCTTTCTTT
d_gene: TRBD1; abundance: .; v_gene: TRBV7-9; j_gene: TRBJ2-7; CDR3aa: CATRDRGTYEQYF; CDR3nt: TGTGCCACTCGGGACAGGGGAACCTACGAGCAGTACTTC
d_gene: .; abundance: .; v_gene: TRBV24-1; j_gene: TRBJ1-1; CDR3aa: CATSDLYGTEAFF; CDR3nt: TGTGCCACCAGTGATTTGTACGGCACTGAAGCTTTCTTT
d_gene: TRBD2; abundance: few; v_gene: TRBV13; j_gene: TRBJ2-6; CDR3aa: CASSSYSRTSGKAGANVLTF; CDR3nt: TGTGCCAGCAGCTCCTACTCCCGGACTAGCGGGAAAGCTGGGGCCAACGTCCTGACTTTC
d_gene: TRBD1; abundance: .; v_gene: TRBV19; j_gene: TRBJ1-4; CDR3aa: CATRQGGEKLFF; CDR3nt: TGTGCCACCAGACAGGGGGGTGAAAAACTGTTTTTT
d_gene: TRBD1; abundance: .; v_gene: TRBV14; j_gene: TRBJ1-2; CDR3aa: CASSQTGTGGNGYTF; CDR3nt: TGTGCCAGCAGCCAGACCGGGACAGGGGGCAATGGCTACACCTTC
d_gene: TRBD2; abundance: .; v_gene: TRBV10-3; j_gene: TRBJ2-7; CDR3aa: CAIKPSGSSYEQYF; CDR3nt: TGTGCCATCAAACCTAGCGGATCCTCCTACGAGCAGTACTTC
d_gene: .; abundance: .; v_gene: TRBV7-6; j_gene: TRBJ2-1; CDR3aa: CASSMDLSEQFF; CDR3nt: TGTGCCAGCAGCATGGACTTGTCAGAGCAGTTCTTC
d_gene: TRBD1; abundance: .; v_gene: TRBV4-1; j_gene: TRBJ2-7; CDR3aa: CASSQGTGTAYEQYF; CDR3nt: TGCGCCAGCAGCCAAGGAACCGGGACAGCCTACGAGCAGTACTTC
d_gene: .; abundance: .; v_gene: TRBV11-2; j_gene: TRBJ2-7; CDR3aa: CASSSDWTYEQYF; CDR3nt: TGTGCCAGCAGCTCGGACTGGACCTACGAGCAGTACTTC
d_gene: TRBD2; abundance: .; v_gene: TRBV5-1; j_gene: TRBJ2-3; CDR3aa: CASSGTSLDTQYF; CDR3nt: TGCGCCAGCAGCGGGACTAGCCTAGATACGCAGTATTTT
d_gene: .; abundance: .; v_gene: TRBV11-3; j_gene: TRBJ2-7; CDR3aa: CASSLERQRSPYEQYF; CDR3nt: TGTGCCAGCAGCTTGGAGAGACAGCGTTCCCCCTACGAGCAGTACTTC
d_gene: TRBD1; abundance: .; v_gene: TRBV25-1; j_gene: TRBJ1-2; CDR3aa: CASSPFGTGPYGYTF; CDR3nt: TGTGCCAGCAGTCCCTTTGGGACAGGGCCCTATGGCTACACCTTC
d_gene: TRBD1; abundance: .; v_gene: TRBV6-5; j_gene: TRBJ1-2; CDR3aa: CATRGGGAGYGYTF; CDR3nt: TGTGCCACCCGAGGAGGGGGCGCGGGTTATGGCTACACCTTC
d_gene: TRBD1; abundance: .; v_gene: TRBV7-8; j_gene: TRBJ1-5; CDR3aa: CASSPRRGLSNQPQHF; CDR3nt: TGTGCCAGCAGCCCCCGCAGGGGGCTAAGCAATCAGCCCCAGCATTTT
d_gene: .; abundance: .; v_gene: TRBV7-9; j_gene: TRBJ2-2; CDR3aa: CASSFVRGELFF; CDR3nt: TGTGCCAGCAGCTTTGTCCGGGGGGAGCTGTTTTTT
d_gene: .; abundance: .; v_gene: TRBV9; j_gene: TRBJ2-7; CDR3aa: CASSVGTGTPVYEQYF; CDR3nt: TGTGCCAGCAGCGTAGGGACCGGGACACCAGTCTACGAGCAGTACTTC
d_gene: TRBD1; abundance: .; v_gene: TRBV6-5; j_gene: TRBJ1-4; CDR3aa: CASRKDRVSEKLFF; CDR3nt: TGTGCCAGCAGAAAAGACAGGGTATCCGAAAAACTGTTTTTT
d_gene: .; abundance: .; v_gene: TRBV6-4; j_gene: TRBJ1-6; CDR3aa: CASSDGGVSPLHF; CDR3nt: TGTGCCAGCAGTGACGGAGGGGTTTCACCCCTCCACTTT
d_gene: TRBD2; abundance: .; v_gene: TRBV15; j_gene: TRBJ2-3; CDR3aa: CATRRTSGGTDTQYF; CDR3nt: TGTGCCACCAGGAGGACTAGCGGGGGCACAGATACGCAGTATTTT
d_gene: .; abundance: .; v_gene: TRBV7-2; j_gene: TRBJ2-7; CDR3aa: CASSLGGAGPYEQYF; CDR3nt: TGTGCCAGCAGCTTAGGAGGTGCAGGGCCCTACGAGCAGTACTTC
d_gene: .; abundance: once; v_gene: TRBV30; j_gene: TRBJ1-2; CDR3aa: CAWSNLGGRFGYTF; CDR3nt: TGTGCCTGGAGTAATCTCGGGGGGCGCTTTGGCTACACCTTC
d_gene: .; abundance: .; v_gene: TRBV28; j_gene: TRBJ1-3; CDR3aa: CASSLTGIYSGNTIYF; CDR3nt: TGTGCCAGCAGTTTAACGGGGATCTACTCTGGAAACACCATATATTTT
d_gene: .; abundance: few; v_gene: TRBV7-9; j_gene: TRBJ2-7; CDR3aa: CASSLSTRVDEQYF; CDR3nt: TGTGCCAGCAGCTTATCGACTAGGGTCGACGAGCAGTACTTC
d_gene: TRBD2; abundance: .; v_gene: TRBV7-8; j_gene: TRBJ2-7; CDR3aa: CASSLGDAGGPHEQYF; CDR3nt: TGTGCCAGCAGCTTAGGGGACGCGGGAGGGCCCCACGAGCAGTACTTC
d_gene: .; abundance: .; v_gene: TRBV18; j_gene: TRBJ2-7; CDR3aa: CASSLIFPTGVGAYEQYF; CDR3nt: TGTGCCAGCTCACTTATCTTTCCGACAGGCGTCGGGGCCTACGAGCAGTACTTC
d_gene: .; abundance: .; v_gene: TRBV4-2; j_gene: TRBJ1-6; CDR3aa: CASSQDGGGSPLHF; CDR3nt: TGTGCCAGCAGCCAAGATGGGGGGGGATCACCCCTCCACTTT
d_gene: .; abundance: .; v_gene: TRBV7-8; j_gene: TRBJ1-3; CDR3aa: CASSLVGPAGDGNTIYF; CDR3nt: TGTGCCAGCAGCTTAGTGGGGCCGGCAGGGGACGGAAACACCATATATTTT
d_gene: .; abundance: few; v_gene: TRBV19; j_gene: TRBJ1-4; CDR3aa: CASSRQDGVEKLFF; CDR3nt: TGTGCCAGTAGTAGACAGGACGGGGTTGAAAAACTGTTTTTT
d_gene: .; abundance: .; v_gene: TRBV6-2/TRBV6-3; j_gene: TRBJ2-2; CDR3aa: CASSSIRDTGELFF; CDR3nt: TGTGCCAGCAGTTCGATCAGGGACACCGGGGAGCTGTTTTTT